This section outlines one TCR beta chain sequence together with its context. What it binds is unknown. The sample belongs to a study of a mutant IDH1 vaccine in newly diagnosed glioma. Study summary: Vaccinations were initiated 4-6 weeks following radiotherapy alone, or were given together with temozolomide cycles.

The germline V gene has CDR1 SGHVS and CDR2 FQNEAQ. The CDR3 extends over 17 amino acids. Trimming cost V 1 base and J 1 base, with 13 bases left between them. Sequencing was performed with immunoSEQ multiplex PCR; in TCRdb, only in-frame clones are kept and a portion is missing. Found here are approximately 26,000 clones, 89% of them singletons; the top ten hold over 15%. Sample time point: week 5, during vaccination. Doses of 300 ug of mutant IDH1 20-mer peptide were given with topical imiquimod. The sequencing here drew on PBMCs, taken from a glioma patient whose treatment included an IDH1 peptide vaccine. This TCR was sampled from a man aged 18-30 years with glioma. The chain joins TRBV7-8 to TRBJ2-2, with no clear D. The CDR3 DNA is TGTGCCAGCAGCTTAGGGCCCTGGGCCGAGAACACCGGGGAGCTGTTTTTT. Amino acid sequence: CASSLGPWAENTGELFF. Filled out from reference TRBV7-8 and TRBJ2-2, the complete variable domain reads GAGVSQSPRYKVAKRGQDVALRCDPISGHVSLFWYQQALGQGPEFLTYFQNEAQLDKSGLPSDRFFAERPEGSVSTLKIQRTQQEDSAVYLCASSLGPWAENTGELFFGEGSRLTVL.